This is a list of T cell receptor beta chains from one sample in a study of cytomegalovirus exposure and HLA in healthy donors. Sequenced by immunoSEQ multiplex PCR; TCRdb stores in-frame clones only, minus some. This repertoire shows fewer than 150,000 clones, 78% found once; its top ten account for 2.5% to 3.5%. Sequences were obtained from PBMCs. Source of these receptors: a male donor in good health and CMV-seronegative. Both conserved end residues are part of each CDR3. The D gene is left open where the match is weak. The listing skips clone size in some rows; elsewhere it reads once, few, many or a size class.

.	TRBV9	.	TRBJ1-1	CASSVGGRTEAFF	TGTGCCAGCAGCGTAGGGGGGCGAACTGAAGCTTTCTTT
.	TRBV29-1	TRBD1	TRBJ2-1	CSAGKGQGIVEQFF	TGCAGCGCAGGGAAGGGACAGGGAATAGTTGAGCAGTTCTTC
.	TRBV6-6	TRBD2	TRBJ2-3	CASSKTSEGTDTQYF	TGTGCCAGCAGTAAGACTAGCGAGGGCACGGATACGCAGTATTTT
.	TRBV5-6	TRBD1	TRBJ1-2	CASSSGQGGGYTF	TGTGCCAGCAGCTCAGGACAGGGGGGAGGCTACACCTTC
.	TRBV7-6	TRBD1	TRBJ1-2	CASSLAVRDRGDLDRGYTF	TGTGCCAGCAGCTTAGCGGTTCGAGACAGGGGAGATTTAGACCGTGGCTACACCTTC
.	TRBV15	TRBD2	TRBJ2-1	CATSRDLSSGRAGDNEQFF	TGTGCCACCAGCAGAGATCTATCTAGCGGGAGGGCCGGTGACAATGAGCAGTTCTTC
.	TRBV27	TRBD1	TRBJ1-1	CASSLWGQGSEAFF	TGTGCCAGCAGTTTGTGGGGACAGGGGTCTGAAGCTTTCTTT
.	TRBV15	.	TRBJ2-5	CATSRDEETQYF	TGTGCCACCAGCAGAGATGAGGAGACCCAGTACTTC
few	TRBV4-1	TRBD2	TRBJ2-7	CASSQASGGAYEQYF	TGCGCCAGCAGCCAAGCGAGCGGGGGGGCTTACGAGCAGTACTTC
.	TRBV6-1	.	TRBJ2-7	CASSEDSSYEQYF	TGTGCCAGCAGTGAAGACAGCTCCTACGAGCAGTACTTC
many	TRBV6-1	TRBD2	TRBJ2-1	CASSESGGAYNEQFF	TGTGCCAGCAGTGAAAGCGGGGGGGCCTACAATGAGCAGTTCTTC
.	TRBV25-1	TRBD2	TRBJ2-1	CASSRAGDRDEQFF	TGTGCCAGCAGTCGAGCGGGGGACCGGGATGAGCAGTTCTTC
.	TRBV6-5	.	TRBJ1-3	CASVQTASGNTIYF	TGTGCCAGCGTACAGACAGCCTCTGGAAACACCATATATTTT
few	TRBV2	TRBD1	TRBJ2-5	CASSPDRGVSETQYF	TGTGCCAGCAGCCCGGACAGGGGAGTATCTGAGACCCAGTACTTC
.	TRBV13	TRBD2	TRBJ2-7	CASSPSGGSEQYF	TGTGCCAGCAGCCCCTCGGGGGGTAGCGAGCAGTACTTC
.	TRBV18	TRBD1	TRBJ1-3	CASLGQSSGNTIYF	TGTGCCAGCTTGGGACAGAGCTCTGGAAACACCATATATTTT
.	TRBV7-9	TRBD1	TRBJ1-3	CASRNQGAHGNTIYF	TGTGCCAGCAGAAACCAGGGGGCGCATGGAAACACCATATATTTT
.	TRBV19	.	TRBJ1-1	CASSTMTQGSDTEAFF	TGTGCCAGTAGTACCATGACCCAGGGAAGCGACACTGAAGCTTTCTTT
.	TRBV7-8	.	TRBJ1-1	CASSPRSGQGTEAFF	TGTGCCAGCAGCCCACGGTCCGGCCAGGGGACTGAAGCTTTCTTT
.	TRBV19	TRBD1	TRBJ2-7	CASSKKGDSPYEQYF	TGTGCCAGTAGTAAGAAGGGGGACAGTCCCTACGAGCAGTACTTC
.	TRBV6-7	TRBD2	TRBJ2-7	CASSYESQTGTSGRGENEQYF	TGTGCCAGCAGTTACGAAAGCCAAACCGGGACTAGCGGGAGGGGTGAGAACGAGCAGTACTTC
.	TRBV7-9	.	TRBJ2-7	CASSSAGVYEQYF	TGTGCCAGCAGCTCCGCAGGGGTATACGAGCAGTACTTC
.	TRBV5-1	TRBD1	TRBJ2-7	CASSSQGASYEQYF	TGCGCCAGCAGCTCGCAGGGGGCCTCCTACGAGCAGTACTTC
.	TRBV6-5	.	TRBJ2-4	CASRTPGLGNIQYF	TGTGCCAGCAGAACGCCGGGACTGGGAAACATTCAGTACTTC
.	TRBV29-1	TRBD1	TRBJ1-2	CSVEGGVSGQGFYGYTF	TGCAGCGTTGAAGGAGGGGTATCGGGACAGGGTTTCTATGGCTACACCTTC
.	TRBV7-9	.	TRBJ1-1	CASSLGQFSMNTEAFF	TGTGCCAGCAGCCTAGGACAGTTTAGTATGAACACTGAAGCTTTCTTT
.	TRBV7-2	.	TRBJ1-1	CASSLARSWNTEAFF	TGTGCCAGCAGCTTAGCGCGAAGTTGGAACACTGAAGCTTTCTTT
.	TRBV12-2	.	TRBJ1-3	CASRLYGGNTIYF	TGTGCAAGTCGCTTATACGGTGGAAACACCATATATTTT
few	TRBV25-1	.	TRBJ1-1	CASSEDRYMNTEAFF	TGTGCCAGCAGTGAAGACAGGTACATGAACACTGAAGCTTTCTTT
.	TRBV6-6	TRBD1	TRBJ1-2	CASSPRQGGGYTF	TGTGCCAGCAGCCCGCGACAGGGGGGGGGCTACACCTTC
few	TRBV9	TRBD1	TRBJ1-4	CASSPLTGVGEKLFF	TGTGCCAGCAGCCCGTTGACAGGGGTTGGTGAAAAACTGTTTTTT
.	TRBV2	.	TRBJ1-4	CASSESPGEKLFF	TGTGCCAGCAGTGAATCTCCGGGGGAAAAACTGTTTTTT
.	TRBV30	TRBD1	TRBJ1-5	CSWTGDREYDQPQHF	TGTTCCTGGACTGGGGACAGGGAATATGATCAGCCCCAGCATTTT
.	TRBV9	.	TRBJ2-5	CASSAGLSQETQYF	TGTGCCAGCAGCGCCGGACTGAGCCAAGAGACCCAGTACTTC
.	TRBV29-1	TRBD2	TRBJ2-3	CSVVAGGTPSTDTQYF	TGCAGCGTTGTAGCGGGAGGTACCCCTAGCACAGATACGCAGTATTTT
.	TRBV30	TRBD1	TRBJ1-1	CAWREGTGGFYTAFF	TGTGCCTGGAGGGAAGGGACAGGGGGATTTTATACGGCTTTCTTT
.	TRBV6-5	.	TRBJ2-6	CASSFGGANVLPF	TGTGCCAGCAGTTTCGGTGGGGCCAACGTCCTGCCTTTC
few	TRBV18	.	TRBJ1-2	CASSPPVQVGSYTF	TGTGCCAGCTCACCACCGGTCCAGGTGGGTAGCTACACCTTC
.	TRBV5-4	TRBD2	TRBJ2-1	CASSAGLAVLGNEQFF	TGTGCCAGCAGCGCGGGACTAGCGGTGTTGGGTAATGAGCAGTTCTTC